The present T cell receptor beta chain was sequenced within a study of cytomegalovirus exposure and HLA in healthy donors. The germline gives CDR1 SNHLY, CDR2 FYNNEI. The germline V and J ends were trimmed by 4 bases and 1 base, with 22 bases remaining between them. This CDR3 comprises 18 residues. PCR employed 60 Vbeta and 13 Jbeta primers. Sequenced by immunoSEQ multiplex PCR; TCRdb stores in-frame clones only, minus some. The sample consists of roughly 98,000 clones, 70% to 80% of them appearing once. Comment on this clone: Its antigen is unidentified.

General study points: For most TCR beta V segments, an earlier analysis put the productive rate at about 87% or about 30% of the time. Within a later analysis, the majority of CMV-associated TCR beta chains appeared HLA-restricted. The study listed approximately 170 cytomegalovirus-associated TCR beta chains. A later analysis by the authors found several of the most significant clusters apparently linked to common viral pathogens.

The sequenced sample consisted of PBMCs. The chain uses TRBV2 and TRBJ1-2; D remains ambiguous. The sequence derives from a man aged 18 to 29 in good health and CMV-seropositive. CDR3 DNA: TGTGCCAGCAGTGTATATAAAACCCGCGATCGGGGTAACTATGGCTACACCTTC. Protein product: CASSVYKTRDRGNYGYTF. Complete variable domain (other parts from reference TRBV2 and TRBJ1-2): EPEVTQTPSHQVTQMGQEVILRCVPISNHLYFYWYRQILGQKVEFLVSFYNNEISEKSEIFDDQFSVERPDGSNFTLKIRSTKLEDSAMYFCASSVYKTRDRGNYGYTFGSGTRLTVV.